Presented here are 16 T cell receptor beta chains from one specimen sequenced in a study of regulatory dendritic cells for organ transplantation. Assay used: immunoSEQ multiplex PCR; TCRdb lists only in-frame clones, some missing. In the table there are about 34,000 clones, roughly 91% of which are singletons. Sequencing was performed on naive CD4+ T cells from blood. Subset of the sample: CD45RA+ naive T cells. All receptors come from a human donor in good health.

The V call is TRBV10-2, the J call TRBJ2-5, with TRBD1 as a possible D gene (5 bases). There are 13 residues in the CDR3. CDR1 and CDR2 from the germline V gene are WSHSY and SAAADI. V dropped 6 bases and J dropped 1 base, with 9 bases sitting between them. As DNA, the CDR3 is TGCGCCAGCAGCGCACAGGCCCAAGAGACCCAGTACTTC. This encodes CASSAQAQETQYF.

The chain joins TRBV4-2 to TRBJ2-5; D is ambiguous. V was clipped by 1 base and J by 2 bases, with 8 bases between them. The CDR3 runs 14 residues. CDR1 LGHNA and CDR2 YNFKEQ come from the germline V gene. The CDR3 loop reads CASSQVNNQETQYF. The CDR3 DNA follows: TGTGCCAGCAGCCAAGTAAATAATCAAGAGACCCAGTACTTC.

The CDR3 DNA reads as TGCAGCGCCAGGACCCAGCTAACGTATGGCTACACCTTC. Amino acid sequence: CSARTQLTYGYTF. The chain combines TRBV29-1 with TRBJ1-2; D unclear. The length of the CDR3 is 13 residues. Trimming cost V 7 bases and J 5 bases, with 17 bases left between them. CDR1 SQVTM and CDR2 ANQGSEA come from the germline V gene. Filled out from reference TRBV29-1 and TRBJ1-2, the complete variable domain reads SAVISQKPSRDICQRGTSLTIQCQVDSQVTMMFWYRQQPGQSLTLIATANQGSEATYESGFVIDKFPISRPNLTFSTLTVSNMSPEDSSIYLCSARTQLTYGYTFGSGTRLTVV.

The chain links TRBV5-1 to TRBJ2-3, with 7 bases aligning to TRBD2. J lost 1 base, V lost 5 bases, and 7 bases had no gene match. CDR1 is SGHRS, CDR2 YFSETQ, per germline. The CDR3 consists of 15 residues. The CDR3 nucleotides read TGCGCCAGCAGGAGCGGGGCGGGTGGCACAGATACGCAGTATTTT. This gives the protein CASRSGAGGTDTQYF. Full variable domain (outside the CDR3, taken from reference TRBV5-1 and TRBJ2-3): KAGVTQTPRYLIKTRGQQVTLSCSPISGHRSVSWYQQTPGQGLQFLFEYFSETQRNKGNFPGRFSGRQFSNSRSEMNVSTLELGDSALYLCASRSGAGGTDTQYFGPGTRLTVL.

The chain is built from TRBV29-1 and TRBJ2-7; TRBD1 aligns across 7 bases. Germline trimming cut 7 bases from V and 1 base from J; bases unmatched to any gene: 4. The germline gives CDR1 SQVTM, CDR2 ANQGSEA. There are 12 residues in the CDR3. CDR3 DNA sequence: TGCAGCGCCGGGACAGCTTCCTACGAGCAGTACTTC. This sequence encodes CSAGTASYEQYF.

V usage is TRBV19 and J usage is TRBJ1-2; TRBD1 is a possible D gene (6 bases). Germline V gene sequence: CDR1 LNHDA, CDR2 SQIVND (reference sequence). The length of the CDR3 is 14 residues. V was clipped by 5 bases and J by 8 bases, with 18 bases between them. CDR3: CASSRGGQSGGYTF. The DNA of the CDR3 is TGTGCCAGTAGTCGGGGAGGACAGTCGGGAGGCTACACCTTC.

In DNA, the CDR3 is TGTGCCAGCAGCATGGACAGGGGGCATGAAAAACTGTTTTTT. Its translation is CASSMDRGHEKLFF. V gene TRBV7-2 combines with J gene TRBJ1-4; 11 bases match TRBD1. Per germline, CDR1 SGHTA and CDR2 FQGNSA. This CDR3 is 14 amino acids long. J lost 6 bases, V lost 5 bases, and 2 bases had no gene match.

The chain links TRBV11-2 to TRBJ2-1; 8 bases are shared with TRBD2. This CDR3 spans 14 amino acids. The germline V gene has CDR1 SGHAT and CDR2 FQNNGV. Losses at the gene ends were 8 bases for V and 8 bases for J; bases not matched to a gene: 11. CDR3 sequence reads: CASQGLALVHEQFF. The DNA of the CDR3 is TGTGCCAGCCAAGGACTAGCCCTGGTCCATGAGCAGTTCTTC.

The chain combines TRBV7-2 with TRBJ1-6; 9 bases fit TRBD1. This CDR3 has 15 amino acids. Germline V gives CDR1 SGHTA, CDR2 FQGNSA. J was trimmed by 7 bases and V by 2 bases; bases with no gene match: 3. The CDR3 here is CASSLLGQGNSPLHF. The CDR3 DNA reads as TGTGCCAGCAGCTTATTGGGACAGGGCAATTCACCCCTCCACTTT.

CDR3 coding DNA: TGCGCCAGCAGTCAATCGACGGGGGTAGCGGGGGAGTACCAAGAGACCCAGTACTTC. Translating it yields CASSQSTGVAGEYQETQYF. The rearrangement joins TRBV23-1 to TRBJ2-5; the match to TRBD2 covers 9 bases. TRBV23-1 is flagged as an ORF with uncertain function. V lost 0 bases to trimming and J lost 0 bases; unmatched junction nucleotides: 11. The CDR3 covers 19 residues.

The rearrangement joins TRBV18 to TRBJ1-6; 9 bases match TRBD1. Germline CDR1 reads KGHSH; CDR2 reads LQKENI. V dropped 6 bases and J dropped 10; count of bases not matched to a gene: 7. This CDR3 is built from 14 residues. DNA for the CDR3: TGTGCCAGCTCTACAGGACAGGGGAAGTCACCCCTCCACTTT. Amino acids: CASSTGQGKSPLHF.

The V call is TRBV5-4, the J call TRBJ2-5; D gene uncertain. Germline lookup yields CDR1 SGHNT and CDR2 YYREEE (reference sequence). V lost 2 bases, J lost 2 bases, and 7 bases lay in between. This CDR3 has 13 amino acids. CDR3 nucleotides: TGTGCCAGCAGCTTCGATACGCAAGAGACCCAGTACTTC. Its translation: CASSFDTQETQYF.

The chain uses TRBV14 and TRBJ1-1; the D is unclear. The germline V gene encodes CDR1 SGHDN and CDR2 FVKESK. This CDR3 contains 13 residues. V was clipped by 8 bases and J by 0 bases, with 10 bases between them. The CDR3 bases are TGTGCCAGCTTACCCATTTTGAACACTGAAGCTTTCTTT. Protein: CASLPILNTEAFF.

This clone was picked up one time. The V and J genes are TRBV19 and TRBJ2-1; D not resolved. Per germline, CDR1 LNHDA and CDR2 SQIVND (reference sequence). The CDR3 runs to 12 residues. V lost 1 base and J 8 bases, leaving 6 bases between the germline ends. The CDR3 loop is CASSIGRDEQFF. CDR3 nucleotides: TGTGCCAGTAGTATAGGTAGAGATGAGCAGTTCTTC.

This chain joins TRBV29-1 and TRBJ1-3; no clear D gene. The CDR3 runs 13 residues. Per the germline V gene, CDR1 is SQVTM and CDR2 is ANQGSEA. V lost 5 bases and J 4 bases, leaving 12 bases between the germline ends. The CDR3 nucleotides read TGCAGCGTTAAGCTCGATCGCGGAAACACCATATATTTT. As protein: CSVKLDRGNTIYF. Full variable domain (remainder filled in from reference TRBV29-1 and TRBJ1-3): SAVISQKPSRDICQRGTSLTIQCQVDSQVTMMFWYRQQPGQSLTLIATANQGSEATYESGFVIDKFPISRPNLTFSTLTVSNMSPEDSSIYLCSVKLDRGNTIYFGEGSWLTVV.

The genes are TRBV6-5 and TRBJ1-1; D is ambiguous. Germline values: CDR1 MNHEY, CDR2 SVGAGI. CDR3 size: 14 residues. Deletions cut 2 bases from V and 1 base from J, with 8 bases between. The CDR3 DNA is TGTGCCAGCAGTTACGGGAACCCGAACACTGAAGCTTTCTTT. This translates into CASSYGNPNTEAFF.